The clone carrying this T cell receptor (beta chain) was counted only a few times. The data derive from a study of spatial heterogeneity in lung cancer. The CDR3 has 13 residues. In germline, CDR1 is MNHNS, CDR2 SASEGT. J lost 3 bases, V lost 4 bases, and 2 bases had no gene match. As for time point: blood at routine non-recurrence follow-up after resection. Frozen PBMC, nontumor lung or tumor provided whole RNA, which was sequenced unsorted. In TCRdb, the 5' RACE reads were re-called with MiXCR into one record per CDR3 protein. The sample lists about 120,000 distinct CDR3 sequences; more than 10% were seen once.

The receptor's source is a male donor with early-stage non-small cell lung cancer. This specimen consisted of PBMCs, obtained at follow-up. This rearrangement joins TRBV6-1 to TRBJ2-5, with TRBD1 matching over 7 bases. CDR3 sequence: CASSGTGEETQYF. DNA for the CDR3: TGTGCCAGCAGTGGGACAGGTGAAGAGACCCAGTACTTC.